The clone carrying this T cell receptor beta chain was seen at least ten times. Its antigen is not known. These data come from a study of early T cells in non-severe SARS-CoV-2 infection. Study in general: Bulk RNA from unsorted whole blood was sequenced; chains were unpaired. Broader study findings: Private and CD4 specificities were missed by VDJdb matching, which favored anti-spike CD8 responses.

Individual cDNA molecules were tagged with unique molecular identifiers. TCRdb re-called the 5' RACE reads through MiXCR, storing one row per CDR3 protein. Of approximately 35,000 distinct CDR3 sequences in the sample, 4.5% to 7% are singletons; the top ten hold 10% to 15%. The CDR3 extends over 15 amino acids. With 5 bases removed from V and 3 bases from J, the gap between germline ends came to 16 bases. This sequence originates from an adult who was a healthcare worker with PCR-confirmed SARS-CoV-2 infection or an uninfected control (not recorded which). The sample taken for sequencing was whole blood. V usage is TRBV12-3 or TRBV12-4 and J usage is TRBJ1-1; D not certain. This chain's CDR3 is CASSRRLGSDTEAFF. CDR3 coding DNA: TGTGCCAGCAGTCGTAGACTTGGTAGTGACACTGAAGCTTTCTTT.